This TCR beta chain was observed in a study of a mutant IDH1 vaccine in newly diagnosed glioma. Study-level information: Before enrollment, patients got radiotherapy alone, temozolomide alone, or mostly the combination.

Time point denoted: baseline, week 1 (first vaccination visit). Treatment noted: pre-vaccination baseline after standard-of-care therapy. Germline-derived CDR1 and CDR2 are MNHNY and SVGAGI (reference sequence). V was shortened by 5 bases and J by 0 bases, with 7 bases between the two germline ends. The CDR3 has 14 residues. The method was immunoSEQ multiplex PCR; TCRdb's version includes in-frame clones alone and lacks a portion of them. This repertoire shows roughly 70,000 clones, about 83% found once; its top ten account for approximately 4.2%. The receptor was isolated from a woman aged 18-29 years with glioma. Some clones in this sample may be carry-over from other donors' samples. The starting material was peripheral blood mononuclear cells (PBMCs), obtained from a glioma patient treated with radiotherapy, temozolomide or both. The genes are TRBV6-6 and TRBJ1-4; TRBD1 might be the D (6 bases). This CDR3 reads CASSRTATNEKLFF. CDR3 nucleotides: TGTGCCAGCAGTCGGACAGCAACTAATGAAAAACTGTTTTTT.